The present entry profiles one T cell receptor (beta chain) with its context. The target antigen is unknown. The data are from a study of shared clonotypes between healthy human individuals. Findings and limits, study-wide: Limited genetic and exposure-history diversity came from having few donors. In several donors, roughly 5.2% of naive CD4 clonotypes appeared in common.

The V gene end was trimmed by 6 bases and the J gene end by 7 bases; junction bases not matched to a gene: 4. This CDR3 has 12 residues. Per germline, CDR1 SGHDT and CDR2 YYEEEE. The table came from immunoSEQ multiplex PCR; TCRdb's copy has only in-frame clones and leaves some out. Of roughly 2.2 million clones in the sample, 90% to 95% were seen once. The donor cohort consisted entirely of Caucasian adults residing in Nashville, Tennessee. The sequencing sample was made of naive CD4+ T cells from PBMCs. Subset described: CD45RA+ positively selected. This chain joins TRBV5-6 and TRBJ2-3; the match to TRBD2 covers 8 bases. This clonotype was sampled from a man between 18 and 35 years old in good health. Some clones in this sample may be carry-over from other donors' samples. CDR3 sequence reads: CASTTGGNTQYF. CDR3 nucleotides: TGTGCCAGCACCACGGGGGGGAATACGCAGTATTTT.